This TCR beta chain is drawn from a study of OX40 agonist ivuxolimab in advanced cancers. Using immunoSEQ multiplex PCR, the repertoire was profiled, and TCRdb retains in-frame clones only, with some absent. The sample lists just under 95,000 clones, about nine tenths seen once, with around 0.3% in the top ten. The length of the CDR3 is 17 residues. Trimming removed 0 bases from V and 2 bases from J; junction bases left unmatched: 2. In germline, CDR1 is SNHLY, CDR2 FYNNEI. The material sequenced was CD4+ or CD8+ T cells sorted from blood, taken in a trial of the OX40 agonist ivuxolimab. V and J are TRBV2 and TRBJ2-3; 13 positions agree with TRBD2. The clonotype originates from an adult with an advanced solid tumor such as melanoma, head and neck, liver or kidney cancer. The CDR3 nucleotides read TGTGCCAGCAGTGAAGCTGGGACTAGCGGGGTCACAGATACGCAGTATTTT. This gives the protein CASSEAGTSGVTDTQYF.